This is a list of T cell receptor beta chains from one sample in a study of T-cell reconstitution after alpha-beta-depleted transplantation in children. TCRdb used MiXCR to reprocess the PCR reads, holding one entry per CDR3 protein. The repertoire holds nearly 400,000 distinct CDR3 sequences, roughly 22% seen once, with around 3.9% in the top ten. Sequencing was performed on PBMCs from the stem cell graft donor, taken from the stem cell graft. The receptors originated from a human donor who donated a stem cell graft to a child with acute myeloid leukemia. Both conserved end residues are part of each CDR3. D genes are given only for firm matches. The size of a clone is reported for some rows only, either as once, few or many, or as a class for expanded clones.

CDR3aa: CATSSRVGDLSYEQYF
CDR3nt: TGTGCCACCAGCTCAAGAGTTGGGGACCTCTCCTACGAGCAGTACTTC
j_gene: TRBJ2-7
abundance: many
len: 16
v_gene: TRBV15
d_gene: NA

CDR3aa: CASSLAGITYEQYF
CDR3nt: TGTGCCAGCAGCTTAGCGGGTATTACCTACGAGCAGTACTTC
j_gene: TRBJ2-7
abundance: few
len: 14
v_gene: TRBV7-2
d_gene: NA

CDR3aa: CSVQTTGNTGELFF
CDR3nt: TGCAGCGTCCAGACGACAGGGAACACCGGGGAGCTGTTTTTT
j_gene: TRBJ2-2
abundance: many
len: 14
v_gene: TRBV29-1
d_gene: NA

CDR3aa: CASSQDWTSLVNEQFF
CDR3nt: TGTGCCAGCAGCCAAGATTGGACTAGCTTGGTGAATGAGCAGTTCTTC
j_gene: TRBJ2-1
abundance: NA
len: 16
v_gene: TRBV4-2
d_gene: TRBD2

CDR3aa: CASTTGRSNQPQHF
CDR3nt: TGTGCCAGTACTACCGGGAGGAGCAATCAGCCCCAGCATTTT
j_gene: TRBJ1-5
abundance: once
len: 14
v_gene: TRBV21-1
d_gene: NA

CDR3aa: CASSPSPKNIQYF
CDR3nt: TGTGCCAGCAGTCCAAGCCCCAAAAACATTCAGTACTTC
j_gene: TRBJ2-4
abundance: many
len: 13
v_gene: TRBV27
d_gene: NA

CDR3aa: CASSLIAGGSYNEQFF
CDR3nt: TGTGCCAGCAGTCTTATCGCGGGAGGGTCCTACAATGAGCAGTTCTTC
j_gene: TRBJ2-1
abundance: NA
len: 16
v_gene: TRBV7-9
d_gene: TRBD2

CDR3aa: CAISDGTGFGEQFF
CDR3nt: TGTGCCATCAGTGACGGGACAGGGTTTGGGGAGCAGTTCTTC
j_gene: TRBJ2-1
abundance: few
len: 14
v_gene: TRBV10-3
d_gene: TRBD1

CDR3aa: CASSLTQGSEAFF
CDR3nt: TGTGCCAGCAGTTTAACCCAGGGCTCTGAAGCTTTCTTT
j_gene: TRBJ1-1
abundance: NA
len: 13
v_gene: TRBV12-3/TRBV12-4
d_gene: NA

CDR3aa: CASSEAGTLFYEQYF
CDR3nt: TGCGCCAGCAGTGAGGCTGGGACTCTCTTCTACGAGCAGTACTTC
j_gene: TRBJ2-7
abundance: NA
len: 15
v_gene: TRBV10-2
d_gene: NA

CDR3aa: CASSLGTSMGEQFF
CDR3nt: TGTGCCAGCAGCCTCGGGACTAGCATGGGTGAGCAGTTCTTC
j_gene: TRBJ2-1
abundance: many
len: 14
v_gene: TRBV7-9
d_gene: TRBD2

CDR3aa: CASSFGGPGTEAFF
CDR3nt: TGTGCCAGCAGTTTCGGGGGCCCGGGGACTGAAGCTTTCTTT
j_gene: TRBJ1-1
abundance: NA
len: 14
v_gene: TRBV12-3/TRBV12-4
d_gene: NA

CDR3aa: CASSLLLTSSDIQYF
CDR3nt: TGTGCCAGCAGCTTATTATTGACTAGCTCAGACATTCAGTACTTC
j_gene: TRBJ2-4
abundance: few
len: 15
v_gene: TRBV7-2
d_gene: TRBD2

CDR3aa: CASSRIEAYEQYF
CDR3nt: TGCGCCAGCAGCAGGATAGAGGCCTACGAGCAGTACTTC
j_gene: TRBJ2-7
abundance: few
len: 13
v_gene: TRBV5-1
d_gene: NA

CDR3aa: CAINGIQGYYEQYF
CDR3nt: TGTGCCATCAATGGGATTCAGGGTTACTACGAGCAGTACTTC
j_gene: TRBJ2-7
abundance: NA
len: 14
v_gene: TRBV2
d_gene: NA

CDR3aa: CASSQASYEQYF
CDR3nt: TGTGCCAGCAGCCAAGCCTCCTACGAGCAGTACTTC
j_gene: TRBJ2-7
abundance: many
len: 12
v_gene: TRBV3-1
d_gene: NA

CDR3aa: CSARSGLGPNEQFF
CDR3nt: TGCAGTGCTAGATCGGGACTAGGCCCCAATGAGCAGTTCTTC
j_gene: TRBJ2-1
abundance: many
len: 14
v_gene: TRBV20-1
d_gene: TRBD2

CDR3aa: CASSLTLWTDPRTDTQYF
CDR3nt: TGTGCCAGCAGCTTAACGTTGTGGACAGACCCCCGCACAGATACGCAGTATTTT
j_gene: TRBJ2-3
abundance: few
len: 18
v_gene: TRBV7-3
d_gene: NA

CDR3aa: CASSLVLGTGHYGYTF
CDR3nt: TGTGCCAGCAGCCTTGTTCTTGGGACAGGGCACTATGGCTACACCTTC
j_gene: TRBJ1-2
abundance: few
len: 16
v_gene: TRBV28
d_gene: TRBD1

CDR3aa: CASSLGRQPRSYNEQFF
CDR3nt: TGCGCCAGCAGCCTAGGACGACAACCGAGGTCCTACAATGAGCAGTTCTTC
j_gene: TRBJ2-1
abundance: NA
len: 17
v_gene: TRBV5-1
d_gene: NA

CDR3aa: CASSFQEYNEQFF
CDR3nt: TGTGCCAGCAGCTTTCAGGAATACAATGAGCAGTTCTTC
j_gene: TRBJ2-1
abundance: few
len: 13
v_gene: TRBV13
d_gene: NA

CDR3aa: CASSSSRLAGGWGETQYF
CDR3nt: TGTGCCAGCAGCTCCTCCCGACTAGCGGGAGGGTGGGGAGAGACCCAGTACTTC
j_gene: TRBJ2-5
abundance: NA
len: 18
v_gene: TRBV5-6
d_gene: TRBD2

CDR3aa: CASRPRWREDQETQYF
CDR3nt: TGTGCCAGCAGACCTCGGTGGCGGGAGGACCAAGAGACCCAGTACTTC
j_gene: TRBJ2-5
abundance: few
len: 16
v_gene: TRBV6-1
d_gene: TRBD2

CDR3aa: CASSPSTSGRSNEQFF
CDR3nt: TGTGCCAGCAGCCCTTCGACTAGCGGGAGGAGTAATGAGCAGTTCTTC
j_gene: TRBJ2-1
abundance: many
len: 16
v_gene: TRBV7-8
d_gene: TRBD2

CDR3aa: CASSLGGGTGYNEQFF
CDR3nt: TGCGCCAGCAGCTTGGGGGGGGGGACAGGGTACAATGAGCAGTTCTTC
j_gene: TRBJ2-1
abundance: NA
len: 16
v_gene: TRBV5-1
d_gene: TRBD1

CDR3aa: CSVWDPGRTYEQYF
CDR3nt: TGCAGCGTGTGGGATCCGGGACGGACCTACGAGCAGTACTTC
j_gene: TRBJ2-7
abundance: many
len: 14
v_gene: TRBV29-1
d_gene: NA

CDR3aa: CASSQVSDLGGLVYNEQFF
CDR3nt: TGCGCCAGCAGCCAAGTGAGTGATTTAGGGGGCTTGGTCTACAATGAGCAGTTCTTC
j_gene: TRBJ2-1
abundance: few
len: 19
v_gene: TRBV4-3
d_gene: TRBD1

CDR3aa: CSALPGTSDRFSYEQYF
CDR3nt: TGCAGTGCTTTGCCCGGGACTAGCGATCGCTTCTCCTACGAGCAGTACTTC
j_gene: TRBJ2-7
abundance: NA
len: 17
v_gene: TRBV20-1
d_gene: TRBD2

CDR3aa: CASSFLRVANEKLFF
CDR3nt: TGTGCCAGCAGTTTTCTTCGGGTGGCTAATGAAAAACTGTTTTTT
j_gene: TRBJ1-4
abundance: few
len: 15
v_gene: TRBV12-3/TRBV12-4
d_gene: NA

CDR3aa: CSARRSSGSSYEQYF
CDR3nt: TGCAGTGCTAGAAGGTCTAGCGGGAGCTCCTACGAGCAGTACTTC
j_gene: TRBJ2-7
abundance: few
len: 15
v_gene: TRBV20-1
d_gene: TRBD2

CDR3aa: CASSPEGPEHYNEQFF
CDR3nt: TGTGCCAGCAGCCCCGAGGGGCCCGAACACTACAATGAGCAGTTCTTC
j_gene: TRBJ2-1
abundance: NA
len: 16
v_gene: TRBV11-3
d_gene: NA